Listed here is a single TCR beta chain. The antigen is unknown. Having been cultured for 10 days, the cells underwent CD4+ T cell isolation. People in the vaccine group had not been infected with SARS-CoV-2 before, and their nucleocapsid antibodies were negative. Half the medium was replaced with IL-2 medium on days 3 and 7. The data belong to a study of vaccination effects on CD4 cells after COVID-19. The CDR3 extends over 16 amino acids. V shed 5 bases and J 0 bases; nucleotides not matched to a gene: 9. Germline V lookup: CDR1 SGHTS, CDR2 YDEGEE. TCRdb's table, derived via immunoSEQ multiplex PCR, lists solely in-frame clones and lacks some. The sample lists roughly 50,000 clones; around 63% were seen once.

The specimen was CD4+ T cells from PBMCs cultured without peptide, collected before COVID-19 vaccination. The chain combines TRBV5-8 with TRBJ2-7; TRBD1 agrees at 9 bases. This clonotype originated in a human donor who received a COVID-19 vaccine. CDR3 in DNA: TGTGCCAGCAGACACGCCGGGACAGGGTCCTCCTACGAGCAGTACTTC. It is translated as CASRHAGTGSSYEQYF. Complete variable domain (other parts from reference TRBV5-8 and TRBJ2-7): EAGVTQSPTHLIKTRGQQATLRCSPISGHTSVYWYQQALGLGLQFLLWYDEGEERNRGNFPPRFSGRQFPNYSSELNVNALELEDSALYLCASRHAGTGSSYEQYFGPGTRLTVT.